The sequence of this T cell receptor (beta chain) was determined in a study of shared clonotypes between healthy human individuals. The V gene lost 0 bases and the J gene lost 10 bases, with 17 bases spanning the gap. The CDR3 is 15 residues long. CDR1 SGHRS and CDR2 YFSETQ come from the germline V gene. Findings and limits, study-wide: Generation probability values for non-shared clonotypes were lower than those for clonotypes shared by all four donors.

The assay ran at deep level. Here immunoSEQ multiplex PCR was the method, and the copy in TCRdb shows in-frame clones only, minus some. The sample gives roughly 2,500,000 clones, approximately 93% of which show up once; approximately 0.37% is in the top ten. Every donor was a Caucasian adult from Nashville, Tennessee. Both subsets, CD45RA+ naive and CD45RA-negative memory, were split from the CD4+ cells. A remark on this clone: Its specificity is not known.

The chain recombines TRBV5-1 with TRBJ2-1; D perhaps matches TRBD2 (5 bases). The sequenced sample consisted of naive CD4+ T cells from PBMCs. Subset noted: CD45RA+ positively selected. The source is a young man in good health. Some clones in this sample may be carry-over from other donors' samples. This CDR3 is CASSLGGPGLGEQFF. CDR3 in DNA: TGCGCCAGCAGCTTGGGAGGGCCGGGTCTGGGGGAGCAGTTCTTC.